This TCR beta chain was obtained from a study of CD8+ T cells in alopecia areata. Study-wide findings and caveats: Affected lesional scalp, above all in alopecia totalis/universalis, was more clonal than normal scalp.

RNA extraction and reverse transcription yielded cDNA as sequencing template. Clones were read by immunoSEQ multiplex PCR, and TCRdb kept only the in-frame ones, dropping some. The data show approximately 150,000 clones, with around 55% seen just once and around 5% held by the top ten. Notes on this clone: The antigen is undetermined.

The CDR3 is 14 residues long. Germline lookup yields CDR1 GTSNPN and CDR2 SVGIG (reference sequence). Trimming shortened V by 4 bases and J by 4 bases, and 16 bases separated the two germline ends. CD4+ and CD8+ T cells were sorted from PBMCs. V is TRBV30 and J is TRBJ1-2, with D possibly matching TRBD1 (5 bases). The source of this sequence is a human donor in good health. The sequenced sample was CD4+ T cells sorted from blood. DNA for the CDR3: TGTGCCTGGACTAGGGGCCAGGGAGGCTATGGCTACACCTTC. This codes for CAWTRGQGGYGYTF.